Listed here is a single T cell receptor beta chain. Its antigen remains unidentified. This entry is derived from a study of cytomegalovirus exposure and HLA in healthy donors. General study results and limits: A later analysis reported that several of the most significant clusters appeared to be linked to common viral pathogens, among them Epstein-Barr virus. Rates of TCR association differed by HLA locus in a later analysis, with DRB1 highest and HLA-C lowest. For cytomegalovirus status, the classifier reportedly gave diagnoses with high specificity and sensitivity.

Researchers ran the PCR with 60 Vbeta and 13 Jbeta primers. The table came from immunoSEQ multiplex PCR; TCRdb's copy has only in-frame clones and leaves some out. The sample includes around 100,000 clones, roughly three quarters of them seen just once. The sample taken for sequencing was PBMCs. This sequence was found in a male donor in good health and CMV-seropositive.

This CDR3 is CASSLDPARGREQFF. The CDR3, as DNA: TGTGCCAGCAGCTTAGATCCAGCCAGGGGCCGTGAGCAGTTCTTC. V and J are TRBV7-2 and TRBJ2-1; D possibly corresponds to TRBD1 (6 bases). Trimming shortened V by 1 base and J by 9 bases, and 16 bases separated the two germline ends. The CDR3 runs 15 residues. CDR1 and CDR2 (germline): SGHTA, FQGNSA. Using reference TRBV7-2 and TRBJ2-1 for the parts outside the CDR3, the full variable domain is GAGVSQSPSNKVTEKGKDVELRCDPISGHTALYWYRQSLGQGLEFLIYFQGNSAPDKSGLPSDRFSAERTGGSVSTLTIQRTQQEDSAVYLCASSLDPARGREQFFGPGTRLTVL.